This T cell receptor beta chain was recovered during a study of cytomegalovirus exposure and HLA in healthy donors. Study observations and caveats: Cytomegalovirus association was listed for 164 TCR beta chains.

The CDR3 is 13 residues long. The J segment lost 8 bases and the V segment lost 6 bases, leaving 6 bases of the junction unmatched. CDR1 and CDR2 from the germline V gene are SQVTM and ANQGSEA. The PCR ran on 60 Vbeta and 13 Jbeta primers. Sequencing was performed with immunoSEQ multiplex PCR; in TCRdb, only in-frame clones are kept and a portion is missing. The table lists 310,000 or so clones, around nine tenths of them singletons. Remarks on this clone: What it recognizes is unknown.

The V and J genes are TRBV29-1 and TRBJ1-4; 10 nucleotides match TRBD1. Sequenced: PBMCs. The clonotype originates from a woman under 30 in good health and CMV-seronegative. The CDR3 nucleotides read TGCAGCGTGGAGGGACAGGGGAGAGAAAAACTGTTTTTT. Amino acid sequence: CSVEGQGREKLFF.